These 19 T cell receptor beta chains came from one sample sequenced in a study of graft-versus-host responses after intestinal transplantation. Measured with immunoSEQ multiplex PCR; TCRdb has only the in-frame clones, and not every one. The sample has almost 70,000 clones, around nine tenths seen once. The sequencing here drew on bone marrow, taken 734 days after intestinal transplantation. These TCRs come from a human patient who received an intestinal transplant, so some T cells may come from the graft donor.

The CDR3 DNA follows: TGTGCCAGCAGTTGGGTAGCGGGAGAAGGAACAGATACGCAGTATTTT. This codes for CASSWVAGEGTDTQYF. The J gene is TRBJ2-3, the V gene TRBV28; TRBD2 matches at 9 bases. Germline CDR1 reads MDHEN; CDR2 reads SYDVKM. The V segment lost 4 bases and the J segment 3 bases; nucleotides outside the gene matches: 8. CDR3 length equals 16 residues.

The genes are TRBV12-5 and TRBJ2-1; D is unclear. Trimming removed 0 bases at V and 5 bases at J, with 8 bases between. In germline, CDR1 is LGHNT, CDR2 FRNRAP. CDR3 length: 14 residues. CDR3 sequence (DNA): TGTGCTAGTGGTTTGGTATATGGGGACAATGAGCAGTTCTTC. As protein: CASGLVYGDNEQFF.

V gene TRBV5-4 combines with J gene TRBJ1-1; a weak D match, TRBD1 (5 bases). The germline V and J ends were trimmed by 4 bases and 0 bases, with 7 bases remaining between them. CDR3 length: 13 amino acids. Germline CDR1 reads SGHNT; CDR2 reads YYREEE (reference sequence). CDR3 nucleotides: TGTGCCAGCAGCCTGGACATGAACACTGAAGCTTTCTTT. The encoded protein is CASSLDMNTEAFF.

V gene TRBV28 combines with J gene TRBJ2-7; D remains ambiguous. Germline V lookup: CDR1 MDHEN, CDR2 SYDVKM. The CDR3 sequence is 14 residues long. The germline V and J ends were trimmed by 2 bases and 2 bases, with 10 bases remaining between them. In nucleotides, the CDR3 is TGTGCCAGCAGTTTAAGGGTCAATGCCTACGAGCAGTACTTC. Amino acids: CASSLRVNAYEQYF.

For the CDR3, the DNA is TGCAGCGTTGAAGCTTCCTACGAGCAGTACTTC. It encodes CSVEASYEQYF. The chain uses TRBV29-1 and TRBJ2-7, with D uncertain. V lost 1 base, J lost 1 base, and 2 bases lay in between. In germline, CDR1 is SQVTM, CDR2 ANQGSEA. CDR3 length: 11 amino acids.

This chain links TRBV5-4 with TRBJ2-3; no definite D call. V was trimmed by 3 bases and J by 2 bases, leaving 4 bases between them. The length of the CDR3 is 12 residues. Germline CDR1 SGHNT, CDR2 YYREEE (reference sequence). The CDR3 here is CASSYHTDTQYF. The CDR3 DNA sequence: TGTGCCAGCAGCTACCACACAGATACGCAGTATTTT.

This clone is a singleton in its sample. This chain uses TRBV11-2 with TRBJ2-7, with D perhaps TRBD2 (5 bases). This CDR3 has 14 residues. Deletions cut 2 bases from V and 2 bases from J, with 10 bases between. Per germline, CDR1 SGHAT and CDR2 FQNNGV. The CDR3 reads CASSLHTGTYEQYF. The DNA for the CDR3 is TGTGCCAGCAGCTTACATACGGGGACCTACGAGCAGTACTTC.

This rearrangement joins TRBV10-2 to TRBJ2-2; no firm D call. V shed 9 bases and J shed 0 bases, with 11 bases lying between them. This CDR3 has 14 residues. Germline assignment: CDR1 WSHSY and CDR2 SAAADI. The CDR3 here is CASRPSANTGELFF. The CDR3 DNA reads TGCGCCAGTAGACCAAGCGCGAACACCGGGGAGCTGTTTTTT.

The gene calls are TRBV4-1 and TRBJ2-7, with 7 bases aligning to TRBD1. This CDR3 region has 17 residues. J gave up 5 bases and V 0 bases, and 13 bases lay outside the gene matches. The germline gives CDR1 MGHRA, CDR2 YSYEKL. CDR3 DNA: TGCGCCAGCAGCCAAGATACCCCCCAGGGGGACCTAAACGAGCAGTACTTC. This sequence encodes CASSQDTPQGDLNEQYF.

This clone was picked up a small number of times. The chain recombines TRBV6-1 with TRBJ2-7; no clear D gene. CDR3 length: 14 amino acids. The germline gives CDR1 MNHNS, CDR2 SASEGT. V shed 3 bases and J shed 0 bases, with 9 bases lying between them. CDR3 region: CASSDMSDSYEQYF. CDR3 sequence (DNA): TGTGCCAGCAGTGATATGTCCGACTCCTACGAGCAGTACTTC.

CDR3 DNA sequence: TGTGCCAGCAGCTCTCGGCGGGGGGTCTACAATGAGCAGTTCTTC. It is translated as CASSSRRGVYNEQFF. V is TRBV5-4 and J is TRBJ2-1; 8 bases match TRBD2. J lost 3 bases, V lost 3 bases, and 5 bases had no gene match. The CDR3 consists of 15 residues. The germline V gene has CDR1 SGHNT and CDR2 YYREEE (reference sequence).

The V and J genes are TRBV11-2 and TRBJ2-1; D is ambiguous. This CDR3 is 15 amino acids long. V was trimmed by 5 bases and J by 1 base, leaving 12 bases between them. CDR1 and CDR2 from the germline V gene are SGHAT and FQNNGV. CDR3 in DNA: TGTGCCAGCAGCCCCTTCGACGGATCCTACAATGAGCAGTTCTTC. Translated: CASSPFDGSYNEQFF. Looking up the rest from reference TRBV11-2 and TRBJ2-1 gives the full variable domain: EAGVAQSPRYKIIEKRQSVAFWCNPISGHATLYWYQQILGQGPKLLIQFQNNGVVDDSQLPKDRFSAERLKGVDSTLKIQPAKLEDSAVYLCASSPFDGSYNEQFFGPGTRLTVL.

V is TRBV9 and J is TRBJ2-2; TRBD2 matches at 8 bases. In germline, CDR1 is SGDLS, CDR2 YYNGEE. Losses at the gene ends were 4 bases for V and 6 bases for J; bases not matched to a gene: 8. The CDR3 sequence is 15 residues long. CDR3 in amino acids: CASSKIPGLAGELFF. The CDR3 DNA follows: TGTGCCAGCAGCAAGATTCCGGGACTAGCCGGGGAGCTGTTTTTT.

The J gene is TRBJ2-5, the V gene TRBV5-1; D may be TRBD2 (7 bases). Per germline, CDR1 SGHRS and CDR2 YFSETQ. Trimming took off 0 bases at V and 1 base at J, with 13 bases between the two ends. The CDR3 runs to 16 residues. CDR3 in DNA: TGCGCCAGCAGCTTGGGAGCTGCGGGGGCCCAAGAGACCCAGTACTTC. Translated, it gives CASSLGAAGAQETQYF.

The chain recombines TRBV7-7 with TRBJ1-5; 9 bases are shared with TRBD1. Losses at the gene ends were 2 bases for V and 0 bases for J; bases not matched to a gene: 2. There are 16 residues in the CDR3. The V gene's germline CDR1 is SSHAT and CDR2 FNYEAQ (reference sequence). This CDR3 reads CASSLWTGDSNQPQHF. The CDR3 nucleotides read TGTGCCAGCAGCTTATGGACAGGGGATAGCAATCAGCCCCAGCATTTT. Supplemented by reference TRBV7-7 and TRBJ1-5, the full variable domain reads GAGVSQSPRYKVTKRGQDVTLRCDPISSHATLYWYQQALGQGPEFLTYFNYEAQPDKSGLPSDRFSAERPEGSISTLTIQRTEQRDSAMYRCASSLWTGDSNQPQHFGDGTRLSIL.

The V gene is TRBV11-2, the J gene TRBJ2-4; 10 positions agree with TRBD2. The length of the CDR3 is 20 residues. The junction had 12 bases not matched to a gene; V was cut back by 0 bases and J by 1 base. CDR1 and CDR2 (germline): SGHAT, FQNNGV. The CDR3 DNA reads TGTGCCAGCAGCTTAGACATATGGAGCGGGAGGGTTGACGCCAAAAACATTCAGTACTTC. Residues: CASSLDIWSGRVDAKNIQYF.

The gene calls are TRBV2 and TRBJ1-1, with a tentative D call TRBD1 (5 bases). The V and J ends lost 3 bases and 4 bases respectively, with 9 bases between them. Germline V gene sequence: CDR1 SNHLY, CDR2 FYNNEI. This CDR3 spans 13 amino acids. CDR3 in DNA: TGTGCCAGCAGTGATTGGGGGGGCACTGAAGCTTTCTTT. Translated, it gives CASSDWGGTEAFF.

This rearrangement joins TRBV5-4 to TRBJ2-3; TRBD2 aligns across 10 bases. The CDR3 extends over 17 amino acids. Germline values: CDR1 SGHNT, CDR2 YYREEE (reference sequence). J gave up 2 bases and V 1 base, and 7 bases lay outside the gene matches. CDR3 amino acids: CASSLPSGGDVTDTQYF. The CDR3, as DNA: TGTGCCAGCAGCTTGCCTAGCGGGGGAGATGTCACAGATACGCAGTATTTT. The full variable domain, its missing parts supplied by reference TRBV5-4 and TRBJ2-3, is ETGVTQSPTHLIKTRGQQVTLRCSSQSGHNTVSWYQQALGQGPQFIFQYYREEENGRGNFPPRFSGLQFPNYSSELNVNALELDDSALYLCASSLPSGGDVTDTQYFGPGTRLTVL.

The chain uses TRBV27 and TRBJ2-2; D may be TRBD1 (6 bases). Trimming pared 3 bases from V and 5 bases from J, leaving 16 bases between. The germline V gene has CDR1 MNHEY and CDR2 SMNVEV (reference sequence). There are 16 residues in the CDR3. CDR3 sequence (DNA): TGTGCCAGCAGTTTTGTTGGCAGGGGCTTTACCGGGGAGCTGTTTTTT. It encodes CASSFVGRGFTGELFF.